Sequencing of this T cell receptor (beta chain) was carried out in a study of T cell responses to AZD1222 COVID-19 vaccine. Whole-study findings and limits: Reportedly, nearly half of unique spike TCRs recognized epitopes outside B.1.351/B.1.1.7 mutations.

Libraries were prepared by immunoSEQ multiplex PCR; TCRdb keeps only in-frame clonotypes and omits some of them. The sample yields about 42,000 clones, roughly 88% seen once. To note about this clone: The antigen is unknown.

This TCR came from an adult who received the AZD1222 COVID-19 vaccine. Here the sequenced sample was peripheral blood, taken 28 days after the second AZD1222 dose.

The CDR3 DNA reads TGTGCCACCAGCAGAGATTCTGGATTCTACAATGAGCAGTTCTTC. Translated: CATSRDSGFYNEQFF. The chain has TRBV15 and TRBJ2-1; no clear D gene. The V gene lost 0 bases and the J gene lost 3 bases, with 9 bases spanning the gap. CDR1 LNHNV and CDR2 YYDKDF come from the germline V gene (reference sequence). This CDR3 region has 15 residues.